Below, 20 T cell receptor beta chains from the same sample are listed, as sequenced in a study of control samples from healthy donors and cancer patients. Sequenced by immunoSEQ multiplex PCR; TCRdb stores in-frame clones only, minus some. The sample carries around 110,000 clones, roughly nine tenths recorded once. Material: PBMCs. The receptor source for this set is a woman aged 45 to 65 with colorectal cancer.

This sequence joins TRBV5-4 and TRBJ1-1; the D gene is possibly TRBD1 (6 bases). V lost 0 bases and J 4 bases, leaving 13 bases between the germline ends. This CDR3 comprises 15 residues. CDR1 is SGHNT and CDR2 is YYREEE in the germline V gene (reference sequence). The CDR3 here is CASSLAENRVTEAFF. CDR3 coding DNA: TGTGCCAGCAGCTTGGCCGAGAACAGGGTCACTGAAGCTTTCTTT.

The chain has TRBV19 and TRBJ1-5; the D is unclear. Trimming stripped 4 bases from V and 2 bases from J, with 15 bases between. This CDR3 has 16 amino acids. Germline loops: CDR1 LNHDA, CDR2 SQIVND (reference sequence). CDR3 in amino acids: CASSTPARGGNQPQHF. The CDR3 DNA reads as TGTGCCAGTAGTACCCCGGCGCGGGGAGGCAATCAGCCCCAGCATTTT.

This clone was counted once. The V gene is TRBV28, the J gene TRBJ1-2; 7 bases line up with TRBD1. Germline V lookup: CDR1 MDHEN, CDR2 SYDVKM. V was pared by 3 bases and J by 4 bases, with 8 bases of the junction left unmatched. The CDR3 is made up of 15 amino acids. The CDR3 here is CASSFTTGVSYGYTF. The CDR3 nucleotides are TGTGCCAGCAGTTTCACTACAGGGGTTAGCTATGGCTACACCTTC.

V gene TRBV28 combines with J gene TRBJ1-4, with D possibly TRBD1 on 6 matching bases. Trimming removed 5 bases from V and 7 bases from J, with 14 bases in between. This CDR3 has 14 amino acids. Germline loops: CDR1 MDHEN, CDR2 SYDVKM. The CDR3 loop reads CASSHLRDTEKLFF. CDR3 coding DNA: TGTGCCAGCAGTCACCTCCGGGACACTGAAAAACTGTTTTTT. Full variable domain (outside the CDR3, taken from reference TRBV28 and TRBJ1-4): DVKVTQSSRYLVKRTGEKVFLECVQDMDHENMFWYRQDPGLGLRLIYFSYDVKMKEKGDIPEGYSVSREKKERFSLILESASTNQTSMYLCASSHLRDTEKLFFGSGTQLSVL.

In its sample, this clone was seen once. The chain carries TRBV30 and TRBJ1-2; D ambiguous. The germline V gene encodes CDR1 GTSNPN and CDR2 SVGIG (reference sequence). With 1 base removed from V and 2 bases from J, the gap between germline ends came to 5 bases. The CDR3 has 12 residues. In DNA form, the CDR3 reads TGTGCCTGGAGTGCGGGCAACTATGGCTACACCTTC. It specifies CAWSAGNYGYTF. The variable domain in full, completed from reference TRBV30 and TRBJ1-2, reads SQTIHQWPATLVQPVGSPLSLECTVEGTSNPNLYWYRQAAGRGLQLLFYSVGIGQISSEVPQNLSASRPQDRQFILSSKKLLLSDSGFYLCAWSAGNYGYTFGSGTRLTVV.

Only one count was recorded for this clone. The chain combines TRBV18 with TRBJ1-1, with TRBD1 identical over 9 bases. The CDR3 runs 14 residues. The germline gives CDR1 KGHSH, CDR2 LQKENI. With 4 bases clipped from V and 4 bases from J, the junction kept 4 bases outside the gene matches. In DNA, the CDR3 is TGTGCCAGCTCACGGGGACAGGGCGGCACTGAAGCTTTCTTT. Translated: CASSRGQGGTEAFF.

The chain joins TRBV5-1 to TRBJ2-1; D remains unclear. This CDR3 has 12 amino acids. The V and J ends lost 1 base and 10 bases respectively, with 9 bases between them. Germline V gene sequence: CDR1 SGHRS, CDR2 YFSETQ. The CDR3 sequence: CASSLNSGEQFF. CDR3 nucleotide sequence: TGCGCCAGCAGCTTGAACTCCGGAGAGCAGTTCTTC.

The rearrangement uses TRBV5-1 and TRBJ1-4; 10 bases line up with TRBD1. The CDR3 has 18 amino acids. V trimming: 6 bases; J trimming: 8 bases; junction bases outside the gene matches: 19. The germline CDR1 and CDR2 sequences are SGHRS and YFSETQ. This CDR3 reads CASTRTGTGAARGEKLFF. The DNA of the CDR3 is TGCGCCAGCACGAGAACCGGGACAGGGGCCGCGAGGGGAGAAAAACTGTTTTTT.

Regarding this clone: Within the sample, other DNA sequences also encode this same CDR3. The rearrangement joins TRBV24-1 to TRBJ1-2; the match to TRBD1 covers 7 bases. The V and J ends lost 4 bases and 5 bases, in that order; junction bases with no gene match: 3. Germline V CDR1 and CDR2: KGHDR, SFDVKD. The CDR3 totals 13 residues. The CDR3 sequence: CATSDTQGYGYTF. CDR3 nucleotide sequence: TGTGCCACCAGTGACACACAGGGGTATGGCTACACCTTC.

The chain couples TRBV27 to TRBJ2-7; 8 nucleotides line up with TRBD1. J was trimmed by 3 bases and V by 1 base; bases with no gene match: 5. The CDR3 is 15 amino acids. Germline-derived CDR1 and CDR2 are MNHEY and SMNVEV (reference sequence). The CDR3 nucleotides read TGTGCCAGCAGTTTATACCAGGACAGGGTCTACGAGCAGTACTTC. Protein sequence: CASSLYQDRVYEQYF.

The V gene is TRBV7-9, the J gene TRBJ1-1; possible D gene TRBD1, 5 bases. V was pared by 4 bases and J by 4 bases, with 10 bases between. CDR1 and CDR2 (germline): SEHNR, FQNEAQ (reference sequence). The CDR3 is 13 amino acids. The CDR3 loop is CASSSTVTTEAFF. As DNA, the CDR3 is TGTGCCAGCAGCTCGACAGTGACCACTGAAGCTTTCTTT.

Here the CDR3 reads CSVIPTGWNQPQHF. The CDR3 DNA reads TGCAGCGTTATACCGACGGGGTGGAATCAGCCCCAGCATTTT. The chain recombines TRBV29-1 with TRBJ1-5; no clear D gene. The CDR3 runs 14 residues. Trimming took 5 bases from V and 4 from J, leaving 15 bases between them. Germline V gene lookup returns CDR1 SQVTM and CDR2 ANQGSEA. Full variable domain (rest looked up from reference TRBV29-1 and TRBJ1-5): SAVISQKPSRDICQRGTSLTIQCQVDSQVTMMFWYRQQPGQSLTLIATANQGSEATYESGFVIDKFPISRPNLTFSTLTVSNMSPEDSSIYLCSVIPTGWNQPQHFGDGTRLSIL.

Here the CDR3 reads CASMTADRAIYEQYF. The CDR3 region has the DNA TGTGCCAGCATGACCGCCGACAGGGCCATCTACGAGCAGTACTTC. This chain joins TRBV6-6 and TRBJ2-7; 7 bases align to TRBD1. CDR3 length: 15 amino acids. J lost 3 bases, V lost 7 bases, and 12 bases had no gene match. Germline V gene lookup returns CDR1 MNHNY and CDR2 SVGAGI (reference sequence).

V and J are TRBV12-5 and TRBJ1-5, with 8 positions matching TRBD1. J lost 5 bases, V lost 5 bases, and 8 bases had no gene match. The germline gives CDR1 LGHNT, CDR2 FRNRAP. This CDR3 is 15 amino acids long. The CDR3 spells CASGLDRGGDQPQHF. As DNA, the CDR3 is TGTGCTAGTGGTCTCGACAGGGGAGGGGATCAGCCCCAGCATTTT. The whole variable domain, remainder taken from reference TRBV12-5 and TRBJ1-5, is DARVTQTPRHKVTEMGQEVTMRCQPILGHNTVFWYRQTMMQGLELLAYFRNRAPLDDSGMPKDRFSAEMPDATLATLKIQPSEPRDSAVYFCASGLDRGGDQPQHFGDGTRLSIL.

CDR3 residues: CASRKRDYGDTIYF. The CDR3 DNA reads TGTGCCAGCAGGAAGCGGGACTATGGGGACACCATATATTTT. This chain connects TRBV28 to TRBJ1-3; perhaps TRBD1 as D (5 bases). CDR3 length equals 14 residues. V was shortened by 6 bases and J by 8 bases, with 17 bases between the two germline ends. Germline assignment: CDR1 MDHEN and CDR2 SYDVKM.

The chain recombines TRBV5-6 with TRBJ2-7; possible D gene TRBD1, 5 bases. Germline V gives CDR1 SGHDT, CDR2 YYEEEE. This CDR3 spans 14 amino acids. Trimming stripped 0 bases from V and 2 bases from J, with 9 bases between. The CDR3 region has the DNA TGTGCCAGCAGCTTGGCAGGGCCCGCCTACGAGCAGTACTTC. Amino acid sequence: CASSLAGPAYEQYF. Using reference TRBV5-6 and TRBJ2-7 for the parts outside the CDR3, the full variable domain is DAGVTQSPTHLIKTRGQQVTLRCSPKSGHDTVSWYQQALGQGPQFIFQYYEEEERQRGNFPDRFSGHQFPNYSSELNVNALLLGDSALYLCASSLAGPAYEQYFGPGTRLTVT.

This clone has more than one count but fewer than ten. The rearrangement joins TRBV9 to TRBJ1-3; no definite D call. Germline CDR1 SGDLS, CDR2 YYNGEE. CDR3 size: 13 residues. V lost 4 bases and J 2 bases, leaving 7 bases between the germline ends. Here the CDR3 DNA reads TGTGCCAGCAGCTCGAGGGCTGGAAACACCATATATTTT. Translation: CASSSRAGNTIYF.

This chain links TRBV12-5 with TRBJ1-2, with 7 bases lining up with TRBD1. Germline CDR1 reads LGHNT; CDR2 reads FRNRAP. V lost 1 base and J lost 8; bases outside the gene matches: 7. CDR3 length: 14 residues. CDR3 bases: TGTGCTAGTGGTTTGGCTCAGGGGGACTGGGGCTACACCTTC. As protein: CASGLAQGDWGYTF.

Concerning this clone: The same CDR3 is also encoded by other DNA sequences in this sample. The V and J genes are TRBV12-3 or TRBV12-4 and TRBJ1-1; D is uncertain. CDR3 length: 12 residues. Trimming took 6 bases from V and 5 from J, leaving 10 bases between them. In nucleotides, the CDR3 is TGTGCCAGCAGGGAGGGATATACTGAAGCTTTCTTT. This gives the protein CASREGYTEAFF.

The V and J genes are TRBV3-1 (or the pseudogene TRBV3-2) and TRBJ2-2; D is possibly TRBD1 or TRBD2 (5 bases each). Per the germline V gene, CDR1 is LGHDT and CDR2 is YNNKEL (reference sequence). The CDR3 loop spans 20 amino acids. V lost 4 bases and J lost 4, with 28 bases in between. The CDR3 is CASSPRGVQTSELTTGELFF. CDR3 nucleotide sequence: TGTGCCAGCAGCCCCCGAGGGGTTCAGACCTCCGAGCTAACCACCGGGGAGCTGTTTTTT.